This entry concerns a single TCR beta chain. Genomic DNA provided the template from which TCR beta VDJ and CDR3 profiles were obtained. TCRdb itself ran the reads through MiXCR, one entry per CDR3 protein. The table lists roughly 260,000 distinct CDR3 sequences, approximately 50% of them singletons, with 7.8% in the top ten. CD8+CD57+ cell expansion, shown by flow cytometry, had occurred in the patients selected for sequencing. This record belongs to a study of CD8+CD57+ T cells in acquired aplastic anemia. Germline loops: CDR1 SGDLS, CDR2 YYNGEE. The length of the CDR3 is 15 residues. The germline V and J ends were trimmed by 4 bases and 3 bases, with 17 bases remaining between them.

Source material: sorted CD4+, CD8+, or CD8+CD57+ T cells (not recorded which) from PBMCs. The receptor was isolated from a human donor with aplastic anemia. This rearrangement joins TRBV9 to TRBJ2-7, with D possibly TRBD1 on 6 matching bases. The CDR3 DNA follows: TGTGCCAGCAGCCCGTCGGGACAACCCGGCTACGAGCAGTACTTC. Its protein product is CASSPSGQPGYEQYF.